The rows below give T cell receptor beta chains drawn from one sample of a study of identical twins. TCRdb ran MiXCR on the 5' RACE reads and lists one entry per CDR3 protein. The sample lists roughly 260,000 distinct CDR3 sequences, approximately 7.9% occurring once. The same data also went into a second study, on yellow fever vaccine responses in identical twins.

The sample was CD8+ T cells sorted from blood. These receptors all come from a woman aged 18-30 years in good health. Both conserved end residues are part of each CDR3. The D gene is left open where the match is weak. Expanded clones are given a class, and other clones once, few, many or no size at all.

V gene	clone size	J gene	D gene	CDR3 DNA	CDR3 protein
TRBV7-3	few	TRBJ2-1	-	TGTGCCAGCAGCGCGACAGTAACCTCACCTTACAATGAGCAGTTCTTC	CASSATVTSPYNEQFF
TRBV9	many	TRBJ2-1	TRBD2	TGTGCCAGCAGTGCTAGCGGGAGATCCTACAATGAGCAGTTCTTC	CASSASGRSYNEQFF
TRBV20-1	many	TRBJ2-1	TRBD2	TGCAGTGCCAATGGACTAGGGAACTACAATGAGCAGTTCTTC	CSANGLGNYNEQFF
TRBV5-6	-	TRBJ2-1	-	TGTGCCAGTCAATCCCACAATGAGCAGTTCTTC	CASQSHNEQFF
TRBV9	-	TRBJ2-7	TRBD1	TGTGCCAGCAGCGTAGGGGGGACAGCGTCCTACGAGCAGTACTTC	CASSVGGTASYEQYF
TRBV28	few	TRBJ2-7	TRBD1	TGTGCCAGCAGTCCGACCGGGGACAGGGACTCCTACGAGCAGTACTTC	CASSPTGDRDSYEQYF
TRBV12-3/TRBV12-4	few	TRBJ2-1	-	TGTGCCAGCAGTTTTGCTCGGGAGCAGTTCTTC	CASSFAREQFF
TRBV5-5	many	TRBJ2-2	-	TGTGCCAGCAGCTTGGAGCTCTACACCGGGGAGCTGTTTTTT	CASSLELYTGELFF
TRBV7-9	many	TRBJ2-1	TRBD1	TGTGCCAGCAGCCCACGGACAGGATCCTCCTACAATGAGCAGTTCTTC	CASSPRTGSSYNEQFF
TRBV7-9	few	TRBJ2-7	TRBD2	TGTGCCAGCAGGAGGGAGGGACTCTACGAGCAGTACTTC	CASRREGLYEQYF
TRBV12-3/TRBV12-4	few	TRBJ2-3	-	TGTGCCAGCAGTTTAGGGACTTGGACAGATACGCAGTATTTT	CASSLGTWTDTQYF
TRBV20-1	many	TRBJ2-5	TRBD1	TGCAGTGCTACAATACCTGCTACAGGGGGACGGGAGACCCAGTACTTC	CSATIPATGGRETQYF
TRBV7-2	-	TRBJ1-6	-	TGTGCCAGCAGCTCTATGAATTCACCCCTCCACTTT	CASSSMNSPLHF
TRBV2	-	TRBJ2-2	-	TGTGCCAGCAGTGAAGGGCTAGCGACGAACACCGGGGAGCTGTTTTTT	CASSEGLATNTGELFF
TRBV2	many	TRBJ2-1	-	TGTGCCAGCAGTGAAGTTGAAGAGCAGTTCTTC	CASSEVEEQFF
TRBV27	-	TRBJ2-1	-	TGTGCCAGCAGTCTCGGTTTTGGTGGCAATGAGCAGTTCTTC	CASSLGFGGNEQFF